The clone carrying this T cell receptor beta chain was observed a handful of times. What it binds is not known. This CDR3 is built from 17 residues. Germline CDR1 and CDR2: GTSNPN and SVGIG (reference sequence). V was pared by 0 bases and J by 2 bases, with 19 bases between. The time point denotes: week 35, safety follow-up. The vaccine gave 300 ug of a 20-mer mutant IDH1 peptide subcutaneously per dose. Patients underwent eight vaccinations, which took place in weeks 1, 3, 5, 7, 11, 15, 19 and 23. Donors had new IDH1-mutant astrocytomas of WHO grade 3 or 4 (ATRX-lost). The sample originates from a study of a mutant IDH1 vaccine in newly diagnosed glioma. Study results and caveats: It seemed that pseudoprogression was not linked to changes in the top peripheral T cell clonotypes.

Clones were read by immunoSEQ multiplex PCR, and TCRdb kept only the in-frame ones, dropping some. The sample has over 40,000 clones; approximately 92% are singletons. This receptor was taken from a man between 35 and 55 years old with glioma. This chain connects TRBV30 to TRBJ1-2; D is ambiguous. The specimen comprised PBMCs, sampled from a glioma patient whose treatment included an IDH1 peptide vaccine. This CDR3 is CAWSVLARSAANYGYTF. The CDR3 DNA reads as TGTGCCTGGAGTGTACTGGCCCGGTCTGCAGCCAACTATGGCTACACCTTC.